Sequencing of this T cell receptor (beta chain) was carried out in a study of a mutant IDH1 vaccine in newly diagnosed glioma. Background on the study: Most patients had radiochemotherapy with temozolomide before enrollment; others had one alone. Regarding the study as a whole: Among top peripheral T cell clonotypes, changes seemed unrelated to pseudoprogression.

Sequencing was performed with immunoSEQ multiplex PCR; in TCRdb, only in-frame clones are kept and a portion is missing. The sample has about 54,000 clones; around four fifths are singletons. Time point reported: week 47, end of study. In the vaccine, a single dose held 300 ug of the mutant IDH1 20-mer peptide, along with topical imiquimod. There were new WHO grade 3 or 4 astrocytomas in the donors, and these were IDH1-mutant and ATRX-lost. Of note for this clone: What it binds is not known.

V dropped 6 bases and J dropped 0; count of bases not matched to a gene: 7. Germline V gene lookup returns CDR1 MNHNY and CDR2 SVGAGI (reference sequence). CDR3 length: 15 residues. Sample: PBMCs, taken from a glioma patient whose treatment included an IDH1 peptide vaccine. This chain uses TRBV6-6 with TRBJ2-7, with 8 bases that match TRBD2. This sequence was found in a woman between 50 and 59 years old with glioma. CDR3 sequence: CASRSNSGDSYEQYF. CDR3 in DNA: TGTGCCAGCAGATCTAATAGCGGGGACTCCTACGAGCAGTACTTC.